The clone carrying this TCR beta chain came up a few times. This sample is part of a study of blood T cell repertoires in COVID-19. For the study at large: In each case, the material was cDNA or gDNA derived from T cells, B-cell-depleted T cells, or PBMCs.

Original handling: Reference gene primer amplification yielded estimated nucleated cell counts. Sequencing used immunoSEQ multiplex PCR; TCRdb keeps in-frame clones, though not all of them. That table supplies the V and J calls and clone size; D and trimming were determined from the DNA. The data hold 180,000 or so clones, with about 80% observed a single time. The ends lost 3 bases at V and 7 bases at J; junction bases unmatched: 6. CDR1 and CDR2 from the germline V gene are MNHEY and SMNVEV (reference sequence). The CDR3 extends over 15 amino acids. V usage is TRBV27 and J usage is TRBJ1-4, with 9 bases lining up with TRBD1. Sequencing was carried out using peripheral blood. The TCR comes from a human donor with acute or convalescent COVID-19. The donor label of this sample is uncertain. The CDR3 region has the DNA TGTGCCAGCAGTTTTCGGGGGACAGGGCGTGAAAAACTGTTTTTT. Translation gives CASSFRGTGREKLFF.